The table lists the clone carrying this TCR beta chain with a count of one. This entry is derived from a study of blood T cell repertoires in COVID-19. Study in general: The origin of the acute and convalescent COVID-19 samples was the United States, Italy and Spain. Sample material is recorded as cDNA or gDNA derived from T cells, B-cell-depleted T cells, or PBMCs.

In the authors' methods: Amplifying reference gene primers gave estimates of nucleated cell counts. Profiled with immunoSEQ multiplex PCR; TCRdb holds only in-frame clones, not every one. V, J and clone size derive from that table, while D and trimming were established from the DNA sequence. Counted here are around 300,000 clones, 80% to 95% occurring once; the ten biggest clones make up roughly 1.1%. Trimming pared 0 bases from V and 4 bases from J, leaving 11 bases between. The germline CDR1 and CDR2 sequences are SGHRS and YFSETQ. CDR3 length equals 15 residues. The chain links TRBV5-1 to TRBJ2-1, with D perhaps matching TRBD2 (6 bases). What was sequenced was PBMCs or T cells enriched from blood (not recorded which). This TCR derives from a young woman who had recovered from COVID-19. The CDR3 nucleotides are TGCGCCAGCAGCTTGGTTTCGCGGGAATACAATGAGCAGTTCTTC. Residues: CASSLVSREYNEQFF.